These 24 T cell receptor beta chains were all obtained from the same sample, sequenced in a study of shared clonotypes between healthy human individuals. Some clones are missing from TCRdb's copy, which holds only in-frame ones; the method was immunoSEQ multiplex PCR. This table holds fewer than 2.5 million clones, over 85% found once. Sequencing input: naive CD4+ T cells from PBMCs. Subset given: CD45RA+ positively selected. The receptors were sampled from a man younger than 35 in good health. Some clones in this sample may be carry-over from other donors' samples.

The CDR3 region is CASKRAGYKDTQYF. The CDR3 DNA reads as TGTGCCTCAAAAAGGGCGGGATACAAAGATACGCAGTATTTT. The gene calls are TRBV6-5 and TRBJ2-3; D may be TRBD2 (6 bases). CDR1 is MNHEY, CDR2 SVGAGI, per germline. The CDR3 covers 14 residues. V was pared by 11 bases and J by 5 bases, with 20 bases between.

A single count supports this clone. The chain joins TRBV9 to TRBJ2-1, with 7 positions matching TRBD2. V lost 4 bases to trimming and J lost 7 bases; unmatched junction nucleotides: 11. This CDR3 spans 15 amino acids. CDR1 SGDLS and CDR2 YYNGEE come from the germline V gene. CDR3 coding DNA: TGTGCCAGCAGCTTGTTTGTGTCCGGGAGGAATGAGCAGTTCTTC. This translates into CASSLFVSGRNEQFF. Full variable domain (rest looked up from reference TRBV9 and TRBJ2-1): DSGVTQTPKHLITATGQRVTLRCSPRSGDLSVYWYQQSLDQGLQFLIQYYNGEERAKGNILERFSAQQFPDLHSELNLSSLELGDSALYFCASSLFVSGRNEQFFGPGTRLTVL.

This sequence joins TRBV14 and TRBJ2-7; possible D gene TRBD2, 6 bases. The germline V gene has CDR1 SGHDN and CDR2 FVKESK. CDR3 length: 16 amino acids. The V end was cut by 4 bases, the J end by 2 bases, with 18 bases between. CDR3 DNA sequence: TGTGCCAGCAGCCCTCTAGAGCGGGCCGAGGCCTACGAGCAGTACTTC. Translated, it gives CASSPLERAEAYEQYF.

The CDR3 DNA sequence: TGTGCCAGCAGGACAGGGTTTAGTAATGAGCAGTTCTTC. Its translation: CASRTGFSNEQFF. The chain is built from TRBV25-1 and TRBJ2-1; the match to TRBD1 covers 7 bases. The V gene end was trimmed by 6 bases and the J gene end by 7 bases; junction bases not matched to a gene: 6. From germline, CDR1 is MGHDK and CDR2 SYGVNS. The CDR3 extends over 13 amino acids.

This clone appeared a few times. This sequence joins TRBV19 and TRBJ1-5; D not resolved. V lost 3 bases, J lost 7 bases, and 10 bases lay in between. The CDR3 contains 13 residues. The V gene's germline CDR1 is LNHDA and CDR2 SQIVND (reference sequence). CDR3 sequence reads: CASSIGVWQPQHF. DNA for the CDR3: TGTGCCAGTAGTATTGGGGTATGGCAGCCCCAGCATTTT.

CDR3 amino acids: CAWKGTDAYEQYF. The CDR3 nucleotides are TGTGCCTGGAAGGGGACGGATGCCTACGAGCAGTACTTC. V usage is TRBV30 and J usage is TRBJ2-7; perhaps D is TRBD1 or TRBD2 (5 bases each). Germline CDR1 reads GTSNPN; CDR2 reads SVGIG (reference sequence). V was trimmed by 4 bases and J by 2 bases, leaving 12 bases between them. The CDR3 is 13 amino acids.

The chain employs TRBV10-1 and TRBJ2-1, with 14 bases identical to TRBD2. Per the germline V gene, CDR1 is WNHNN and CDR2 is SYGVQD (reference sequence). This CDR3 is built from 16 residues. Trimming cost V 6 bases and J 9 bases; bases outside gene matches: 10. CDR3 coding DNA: TGCGCCAGCAGAGAAACCGGGACTAGCGGGAGTCGTGAGCAGTTCTTC. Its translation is CASRETGTSGSREQFF.

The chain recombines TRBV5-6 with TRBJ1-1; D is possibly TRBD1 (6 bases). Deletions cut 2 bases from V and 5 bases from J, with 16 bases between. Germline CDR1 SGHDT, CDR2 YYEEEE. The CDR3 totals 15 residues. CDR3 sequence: CASSLSGTLRTEAFF. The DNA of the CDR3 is TGTGCCAGCAGCTTATCCGGGACATTGAGGACTGAAGCTTTCTTT. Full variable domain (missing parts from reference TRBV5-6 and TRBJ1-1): DAGVTQSPTHLIKTRGQQVTLRCSPKSGHDTVSWYQQALGQGPQFIFQYYEEEERQRGNFPDRFSGHQFPNYSSELNVNALLLGDSALYLCASSLSGTLRTEAFFGQGTRLTVV.

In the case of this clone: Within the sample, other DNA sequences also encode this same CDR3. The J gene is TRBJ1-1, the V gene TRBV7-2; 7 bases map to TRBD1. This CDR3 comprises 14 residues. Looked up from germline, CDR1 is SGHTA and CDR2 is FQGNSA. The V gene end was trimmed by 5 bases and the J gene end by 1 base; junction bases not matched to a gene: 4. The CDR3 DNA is TGTGCCAGCAGCCCTGGGACAGCGAACACTGAAGCTTTCTTT. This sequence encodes CASSPGTANTEAFF.

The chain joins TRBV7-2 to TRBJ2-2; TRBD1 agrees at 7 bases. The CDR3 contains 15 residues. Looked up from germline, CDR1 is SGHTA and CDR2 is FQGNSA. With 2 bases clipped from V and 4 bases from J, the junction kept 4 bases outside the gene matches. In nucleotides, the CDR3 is TGTGCCAGCAGCTTATGGGCAGGGGGCACCGGGGAGCTGTTTTTT. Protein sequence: CASSLWAGGTGELFF.

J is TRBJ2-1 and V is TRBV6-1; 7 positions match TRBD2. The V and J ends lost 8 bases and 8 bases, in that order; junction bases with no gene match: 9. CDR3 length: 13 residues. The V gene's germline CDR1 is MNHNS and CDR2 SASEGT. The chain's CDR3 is CASSPRGIDEQFF. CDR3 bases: TGTGCCAGCTCCCCGCGGGGGATCGATGAGCAGTTCTTC.

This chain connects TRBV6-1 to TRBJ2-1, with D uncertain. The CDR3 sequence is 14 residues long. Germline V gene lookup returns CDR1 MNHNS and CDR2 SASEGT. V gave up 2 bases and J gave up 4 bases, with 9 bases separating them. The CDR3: CASSESAAYNEQFF. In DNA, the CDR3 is TGTGCCAGCAGTGAATCGGCAGCATACAATGAGCAGTTCTTC.

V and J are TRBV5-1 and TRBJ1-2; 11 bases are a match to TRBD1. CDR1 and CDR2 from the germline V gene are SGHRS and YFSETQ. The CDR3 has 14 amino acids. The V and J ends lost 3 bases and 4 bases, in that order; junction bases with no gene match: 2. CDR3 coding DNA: TGCGCCAGCAGCTCTGGGACAGGGGGCTATGGCTACACCTTC. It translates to CASSSGTGGYGYTF.

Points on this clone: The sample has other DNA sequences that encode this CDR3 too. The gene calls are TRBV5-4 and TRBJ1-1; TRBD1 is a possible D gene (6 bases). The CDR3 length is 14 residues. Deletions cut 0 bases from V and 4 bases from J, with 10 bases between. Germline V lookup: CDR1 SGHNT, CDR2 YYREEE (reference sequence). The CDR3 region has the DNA TGTGCCAGCAGCTTGGATAGGGGGGGCACTGAAGCTTTCTTT. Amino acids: CASSLDRGGTEAFF.

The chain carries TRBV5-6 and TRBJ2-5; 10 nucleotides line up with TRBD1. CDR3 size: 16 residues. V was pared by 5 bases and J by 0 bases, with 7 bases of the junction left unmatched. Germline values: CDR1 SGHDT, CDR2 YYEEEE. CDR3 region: CASREPGQGHQETQYF. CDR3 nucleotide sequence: TGTGCCAGCAGGGAGCCGGGACAGGGGCACCAAGAGACCCAGTACTTC.

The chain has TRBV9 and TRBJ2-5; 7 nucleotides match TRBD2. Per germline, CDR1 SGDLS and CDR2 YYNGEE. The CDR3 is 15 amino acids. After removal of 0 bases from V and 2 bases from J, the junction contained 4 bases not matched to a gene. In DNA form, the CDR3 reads TGTGCCAGCAGCGTAGGGGCTAGCGGTCAAGAGACCCAGTACTTC. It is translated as CASSVGASGQETQYF.

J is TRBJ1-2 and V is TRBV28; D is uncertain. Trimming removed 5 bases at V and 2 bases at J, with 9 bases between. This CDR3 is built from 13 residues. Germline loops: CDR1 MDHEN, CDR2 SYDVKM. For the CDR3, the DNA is TGTGCCAGCAGTAGAGCCGGCAACTATGGCTACACCTTC. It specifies CASSRAGNYGYTF.

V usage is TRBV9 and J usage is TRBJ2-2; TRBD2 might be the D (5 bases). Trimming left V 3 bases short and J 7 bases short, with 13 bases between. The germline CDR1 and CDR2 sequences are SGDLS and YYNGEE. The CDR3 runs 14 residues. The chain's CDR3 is CASSGVGAGGELFF. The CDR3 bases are TGTGCCAGCAGCGGGGTTGGCGCGGGCGGGGAGCTGTTTTTT.

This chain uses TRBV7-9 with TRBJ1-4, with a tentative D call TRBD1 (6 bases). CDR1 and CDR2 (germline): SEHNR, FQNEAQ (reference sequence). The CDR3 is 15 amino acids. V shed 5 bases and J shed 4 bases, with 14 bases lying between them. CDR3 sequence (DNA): TGTGCCAGCAGCACAGCAGGGGCGATTAATGAAAAACTGTTTTTT. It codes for CASSTAGAINEKLFF.

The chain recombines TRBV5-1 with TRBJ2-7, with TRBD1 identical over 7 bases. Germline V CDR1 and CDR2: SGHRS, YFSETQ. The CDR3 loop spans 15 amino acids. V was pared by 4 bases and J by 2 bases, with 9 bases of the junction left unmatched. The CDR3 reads CASSPQGTATYEQYF. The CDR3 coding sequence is TGCGCCAGCAGCCCCCAAGGGACAGCTACCTACGAGCAGTACTTC.

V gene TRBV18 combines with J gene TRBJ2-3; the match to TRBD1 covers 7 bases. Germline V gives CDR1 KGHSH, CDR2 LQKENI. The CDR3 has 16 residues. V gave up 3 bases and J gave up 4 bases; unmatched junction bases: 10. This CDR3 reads CASSPSTGDRADTQYF. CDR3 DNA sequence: TGTGCCAGCTCACCGTCTACAGGGGATAGGGCAGATACGCAGTATTTT. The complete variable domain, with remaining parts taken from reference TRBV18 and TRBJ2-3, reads NAGVMQNPRHLVRRRGQEARLRCSPMKGHSHVYWYRQLPEEGLKFMVYLQKENIIDESGMPKERFSAEFPKEGPSILRIQQVVRGDSAAYFCASSPSTGDRADTQYFGPGTRLTVL.

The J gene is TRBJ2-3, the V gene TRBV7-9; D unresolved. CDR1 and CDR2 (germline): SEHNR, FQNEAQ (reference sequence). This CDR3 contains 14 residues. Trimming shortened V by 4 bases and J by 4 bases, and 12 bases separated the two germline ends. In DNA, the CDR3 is TGTGCCAGCAGCTATTGGGGAATCGCAGATACGCAGTATTTT. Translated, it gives CASSYWGIADTQYF.

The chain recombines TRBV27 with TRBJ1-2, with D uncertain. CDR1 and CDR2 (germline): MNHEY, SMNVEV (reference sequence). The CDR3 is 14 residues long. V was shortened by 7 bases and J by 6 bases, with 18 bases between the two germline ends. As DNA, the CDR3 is TGTGCCAGCAAATTATACAGTGCCTTTGATGGCTACACCTTC. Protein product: CASKLYSAFDGYTF.

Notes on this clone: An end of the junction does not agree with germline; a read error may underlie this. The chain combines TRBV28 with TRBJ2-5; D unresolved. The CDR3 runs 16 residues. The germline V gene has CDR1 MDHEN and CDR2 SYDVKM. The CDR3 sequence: CASSLWASMFQETQYF. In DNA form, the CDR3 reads TGTGCCAGCAGCTTATGGGCCAGCATGTTCCAAGAGACCCAGTACTTC.